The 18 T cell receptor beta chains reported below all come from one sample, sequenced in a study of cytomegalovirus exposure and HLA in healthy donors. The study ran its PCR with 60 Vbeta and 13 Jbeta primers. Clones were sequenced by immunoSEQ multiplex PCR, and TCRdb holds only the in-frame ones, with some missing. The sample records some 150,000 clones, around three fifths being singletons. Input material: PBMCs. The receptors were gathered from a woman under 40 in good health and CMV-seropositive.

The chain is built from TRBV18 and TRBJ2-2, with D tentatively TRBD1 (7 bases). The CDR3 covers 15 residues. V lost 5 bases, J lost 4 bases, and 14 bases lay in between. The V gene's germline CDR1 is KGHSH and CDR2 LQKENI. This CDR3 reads CASSGGTAFTGELFF. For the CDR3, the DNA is TGTGCCAGCTCAGGCGGGACAGCTTTCACCGGGGAGCTGTTTTTT.

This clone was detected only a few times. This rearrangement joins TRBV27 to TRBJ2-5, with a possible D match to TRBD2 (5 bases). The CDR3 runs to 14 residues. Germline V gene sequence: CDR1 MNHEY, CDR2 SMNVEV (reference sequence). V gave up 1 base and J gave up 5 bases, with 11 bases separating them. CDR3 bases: TGTGCCAGCAGTTTATATTATGGCGGGGAGACCCAGTACTTC. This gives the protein CASSLYYGGETQYF.

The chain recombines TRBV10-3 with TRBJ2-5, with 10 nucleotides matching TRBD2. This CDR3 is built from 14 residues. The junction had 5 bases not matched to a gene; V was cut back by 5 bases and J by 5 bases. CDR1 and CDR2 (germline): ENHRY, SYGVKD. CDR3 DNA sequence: TGTGCCATCAGTAGCGGGGGGGCCGGGGAGACCCAGTACTTC. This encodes CAISSGGAGETQYF.

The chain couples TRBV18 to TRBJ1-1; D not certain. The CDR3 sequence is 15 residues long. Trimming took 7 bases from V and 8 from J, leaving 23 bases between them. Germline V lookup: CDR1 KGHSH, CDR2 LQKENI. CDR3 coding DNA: TGTGCCAGCTTTCCGGGTATCCTCTCTATCCAGGAAGCTTTCTTT. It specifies CASFPGILSIQEAFF.

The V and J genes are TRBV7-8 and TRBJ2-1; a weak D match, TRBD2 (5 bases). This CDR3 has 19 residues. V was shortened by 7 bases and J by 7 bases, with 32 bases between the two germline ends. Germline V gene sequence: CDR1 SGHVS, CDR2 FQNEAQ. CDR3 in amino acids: CASTRKRMLSGLGVNEQFF. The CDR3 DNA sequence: TGTGCCAGCACCCGTAAGAGAATGCTCAGCGGCCTAGGAGTAAATGAGCAGTTCTTC.

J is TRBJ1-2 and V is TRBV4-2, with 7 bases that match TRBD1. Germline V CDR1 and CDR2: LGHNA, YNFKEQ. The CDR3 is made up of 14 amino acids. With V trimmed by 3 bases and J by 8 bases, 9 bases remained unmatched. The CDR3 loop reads CASSHGTVASGYTF. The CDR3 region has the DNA TGTGCCAGCAGCCATGGGACAGTTGCGTCCGGCTACACCTTC.

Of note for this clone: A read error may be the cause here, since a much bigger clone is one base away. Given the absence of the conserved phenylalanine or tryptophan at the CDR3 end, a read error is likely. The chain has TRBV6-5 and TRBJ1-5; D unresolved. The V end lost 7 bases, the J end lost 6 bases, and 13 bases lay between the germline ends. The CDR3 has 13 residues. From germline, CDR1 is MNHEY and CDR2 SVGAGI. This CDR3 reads CASKVRDPQPQHV. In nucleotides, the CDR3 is TGTGCCAGCAAGGTACGGGATCCTCAGCCCCAGCATGTT.

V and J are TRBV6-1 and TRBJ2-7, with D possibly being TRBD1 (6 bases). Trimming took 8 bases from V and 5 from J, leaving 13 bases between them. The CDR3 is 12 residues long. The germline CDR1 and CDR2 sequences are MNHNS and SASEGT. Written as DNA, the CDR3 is TGTGCCAGCCGGACAGTGCGGAACGAGCAGTACTTC. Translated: CASRTVRNEQYF.

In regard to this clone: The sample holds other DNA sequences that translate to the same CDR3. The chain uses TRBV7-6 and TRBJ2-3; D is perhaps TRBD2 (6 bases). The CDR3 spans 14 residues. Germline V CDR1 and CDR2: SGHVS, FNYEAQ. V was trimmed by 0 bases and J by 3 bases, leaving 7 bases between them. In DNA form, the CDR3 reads TGTGCCAGCAGCTTAGCGGGGGGAACAGATACGCAGTATTTT. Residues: CASSLAGGTDTQYF. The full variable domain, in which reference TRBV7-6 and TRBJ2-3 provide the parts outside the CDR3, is GAGVSQSPRYKVTKRGQDVALRCDPISGHVSLYWYRQALGQGPEFLTYFNYEAQQDKSGLPNDRFSAERPEGSISTLTIQRTEQRDSAMYRCASSLAGGTDTQYFGPGTRLTVL.

CDR3 sequence: CASSMTGTANQETQYF. The CDR3 DNA reads TGTGCCAGCAGCATGACCGGGACAGCCAACCAAGAGACCCAGTACTTC. The rearrangement uses TRBV5-6 and TRBJ2-5; 7 nucleotides line up with TRBD1. Germline lookup yields CDR1 SGHDT and CDR2 YYEEEE. The junction had 9 bases not matched to a gene; V was cut back by 4 bases and J by 0 bases. The CDR3 extends over 16 amino acids. Combining the CDR3 with reference TRBV5-6 and TRBJ2-5 gives the whole variable domain DAGVTQSPTHLIKTRGQQVTLRCSPKSGHDTVSWYQQALGQGPQFIFQYYEEEERQRGNFPDRFSGHQFPNYSSELNVNALLLGDSALYLCASSMTGTANQETQYFGPGTRLLVL.

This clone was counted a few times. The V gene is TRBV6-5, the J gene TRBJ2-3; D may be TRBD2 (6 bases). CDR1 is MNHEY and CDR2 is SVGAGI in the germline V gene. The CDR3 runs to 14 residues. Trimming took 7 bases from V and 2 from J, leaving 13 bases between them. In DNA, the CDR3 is TGTGCCAGCACCTCGGGGACTCACACAGATACGCAGTATTTT. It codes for CASTSGTHTDTQYF.

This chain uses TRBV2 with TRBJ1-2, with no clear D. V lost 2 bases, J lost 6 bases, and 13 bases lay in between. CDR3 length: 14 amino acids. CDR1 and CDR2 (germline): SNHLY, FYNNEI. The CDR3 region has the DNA TGTGCCAGCAGTGAAAGGTGGGCGTCCCATGGCTACACCTTC. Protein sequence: CASSERWASHGYTF.

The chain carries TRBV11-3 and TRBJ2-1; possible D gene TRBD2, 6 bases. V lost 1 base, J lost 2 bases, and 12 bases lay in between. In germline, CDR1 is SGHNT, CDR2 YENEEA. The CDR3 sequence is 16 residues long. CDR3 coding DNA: TGTGCCAGCAGCTTAGTGGCGGGAATTACCTACAATGAGCAGTTCTTC. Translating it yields CASSLVAGITYNEQFF.

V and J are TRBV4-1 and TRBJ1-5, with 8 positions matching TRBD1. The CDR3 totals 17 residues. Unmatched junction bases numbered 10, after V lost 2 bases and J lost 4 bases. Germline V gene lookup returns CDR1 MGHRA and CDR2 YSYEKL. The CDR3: CASSQHLSRGPNQPQHF. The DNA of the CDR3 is TGCGCCAGCAGCCAACATTTGAGCAGGGGGCCTAATCAGCCCCAGCATTTT.

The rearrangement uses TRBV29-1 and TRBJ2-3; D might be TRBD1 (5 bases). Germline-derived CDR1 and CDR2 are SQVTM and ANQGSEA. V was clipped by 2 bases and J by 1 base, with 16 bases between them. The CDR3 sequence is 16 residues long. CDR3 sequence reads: CSVEPMLWGRTDTQYF. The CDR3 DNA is TGCAGCGTTGAACCAATGTTGTGGGGCCGCACAGATACGCAGTATTTT.

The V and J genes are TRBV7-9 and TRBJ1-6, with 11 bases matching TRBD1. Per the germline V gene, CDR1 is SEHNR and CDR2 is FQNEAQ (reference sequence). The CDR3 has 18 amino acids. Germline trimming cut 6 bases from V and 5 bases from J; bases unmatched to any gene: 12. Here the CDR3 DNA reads TGTGCCAGCAGTCACCCCCCCGGGACAGGGGGGAATAATTCACCCCTCCACTTT. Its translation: CASSHPPGTGGNNSPLHF. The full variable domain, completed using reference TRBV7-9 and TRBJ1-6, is DTGVSQNPRHKITKRGQNVTFRCDPISEHNRLYWYRQTLGQGPEFLTYFQNEAQLEKSRLLSDRFSAERPKGSFSTLEIQRTEQGDSAMYLCASSHPPGTGGNNSPLHFGNGTRLTVT.

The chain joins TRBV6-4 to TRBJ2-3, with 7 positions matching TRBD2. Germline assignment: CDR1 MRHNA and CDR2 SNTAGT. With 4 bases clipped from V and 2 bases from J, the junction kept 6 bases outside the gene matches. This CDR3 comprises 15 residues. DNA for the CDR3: TGTGCCAGCAGTGTTACGGGGGGAACCACAGATACGCAGTATTTT. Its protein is CASSVTGGTTDTQYF.

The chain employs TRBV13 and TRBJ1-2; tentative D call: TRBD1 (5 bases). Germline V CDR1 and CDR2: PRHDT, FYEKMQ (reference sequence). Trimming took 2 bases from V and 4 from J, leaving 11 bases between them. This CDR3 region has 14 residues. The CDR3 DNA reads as TGTGCCAGCAGCTTATCGCAGGGTGTCTATGGCTACACCTTC. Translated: CASSLSQGVYGYTF.